The clone carrying this T cell receptor beta chain was found many times. CDR1 MNHNS and CDR2 SASEGT come from the germline V gene. The CDR3 totals 17 residues. V shed 5 bases and J shed 0 bases, with 14 bases lying between them. Researchers amplified the TCR beta CDR3 regions from RNA transcripts. Initially, a first-round RT-PCR of the TCR CDR3 employed the HTBI primer set. TCRdb fed the multiplex PCR reads into MiXCR, producing one record per CDR3 protein. There are about 95,000 distinct CDR3 sequences in the sample; approximately 40% occur only once, and roughly 10% lies in the top ten. The source of the sample is a study of T cells in Graves' hyperthyroidism and ophthalmopathy.

The chain is built from TRBV6-1 and TRBJ2-6; maybe TRBD1 (6 bases). This sequence originates from a woman younger than 45 with Graves' hyperthyroidism. Input material: peripheral blood or thyroid tissue (not recorded which). CDR3 DNA: TGTGCCAGCAGTAGGGAACAGGGTCGCTCTGGGGCCAACGTCCTGACTTTC. Translating it yields CASSREQGRSGANVLTF.